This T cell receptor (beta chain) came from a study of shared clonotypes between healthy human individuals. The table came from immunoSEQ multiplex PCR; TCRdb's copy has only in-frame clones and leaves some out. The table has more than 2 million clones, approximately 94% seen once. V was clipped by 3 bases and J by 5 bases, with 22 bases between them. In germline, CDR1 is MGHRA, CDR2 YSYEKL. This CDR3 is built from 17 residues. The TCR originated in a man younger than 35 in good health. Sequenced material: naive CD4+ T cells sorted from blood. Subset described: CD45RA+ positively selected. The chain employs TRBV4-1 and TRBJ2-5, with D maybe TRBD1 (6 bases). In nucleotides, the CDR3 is TGCGCCAGCAGCCAGGTGGGACACTCCATCATTCAGGAGACCCAGTACTTC. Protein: CASSQVGHSIIQETQYF.